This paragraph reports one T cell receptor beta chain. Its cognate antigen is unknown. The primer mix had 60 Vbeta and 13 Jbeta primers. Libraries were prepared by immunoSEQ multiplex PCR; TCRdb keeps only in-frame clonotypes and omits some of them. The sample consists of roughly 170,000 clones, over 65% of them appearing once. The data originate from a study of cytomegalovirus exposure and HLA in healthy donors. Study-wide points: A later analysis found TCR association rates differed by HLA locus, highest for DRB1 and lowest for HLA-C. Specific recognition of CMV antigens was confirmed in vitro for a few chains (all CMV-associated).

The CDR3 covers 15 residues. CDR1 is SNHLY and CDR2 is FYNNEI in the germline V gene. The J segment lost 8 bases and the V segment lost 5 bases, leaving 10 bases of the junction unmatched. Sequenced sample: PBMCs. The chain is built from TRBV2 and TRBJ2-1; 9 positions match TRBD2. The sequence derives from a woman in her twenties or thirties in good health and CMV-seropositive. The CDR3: CASSRGREGKDEQFF. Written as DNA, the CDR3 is TGTGCCAGCAGTCGAGGGCGGGAGGGGAAGGATGAGCAGTTCTTC.